Listed below are T cell receptor beta chains from one sample, sequenced in a study of CD8 T cell repertoires and HIV-1 epitope variants. Sequencing was performed with immunoSEQ multiplex PCR; in TCRdb, only in-frame clones are kept and a portion is missing. Of over 3,500 clones listed, approximately 70% are singletons. The antigens these receptors bind are not known. Material: cultured CD8+ T cells derived from PBMCs. Every receptor here comes from a male donor with HIV. Both conserved end residues are part of each CDR3. The D gene is left open where the match is weak. Where a row states a size, it is once, few, many or the class of an expanded clone; other rows omit it.

TRBJ1-2,once,NA,17,TRBV5-4,CASSLGFQDVGDYGYTF,TGTGCCAGCAGCTTGGGATTTCAGGATGTAGGCGACTATGGCTACACCTTC
TRBJ1-2,NA,TRBD1,14,TRBV11-2,CASSSGQGFYGYTF,TGTGCCAGCAGCTCCGGACAGGGCTTCTATGGCTACACCTTC
TRBJ2-1,NA,NA,14,TRBV10-3,CAINVADEYNEQFF,TGTGCCATCAACGTAGCGGACGAATACAATGAGCAGTTCTTC
TRBJ2-7,NA,NA,12,TRBV16,CASSQSGYEQYF,TGTGCCAGCAGCCAGTCAGGCTACGAGCAGTACTTC
TRBJ2-7,NA,NA,13,TRBV5-6,CASSSLHLYEQYF,TGTGCCAGCAGCTCGTTACATCTATACGAGCAGTACTTC
TRBJ1-2,NA,NA,12,TRBV15,CATSGANYGYTF,TGTGCCACCAGCGGAGCTAACTATGGCTACACCTTC
TRBJ1-2,NA,NA,13,TRBV19,CASSPQGFYGYTF,TGTGCCAGTAGTCCCCAGGGGTTCTATGGCTACACCTTC
TRBJ2-3,NA,NA,17,TRBV9,CASSLYPVGGSTDTQYF,TGTGCCAGCAGCCTATACCCTGTGGGGGGAAGCACAGATACGCAGTATTTT
TRBJ2-7,NA,NA,12,TRBV7-2,CASSLRAGEQYF,TGTGCCAGCAGCTTACGAGCGGGCGAGCAGTACTTC
TRBJ2-1,NA,NA,12,TRBV11-1,CASSPGGNEQFF,TGTGCCAGCAGCCCAGGAGGGAATGAGCAGTTCTTC
TRBJ2-7,once,TRBD2,15,TRBV9,CASSDQRGGSYEQYF,TGTGCCAGCAGCGATCAGCGGGGGGGATCCTACGAGCAGTACTTC
TRBJ2-7,NA,NA,13,TRBV9,CASSAGIFYEQYF,TGTGCCAGCAGCGCAGGGATTTTCTACGAGCAGTACTTC
TRBJ1-5,few,NA,15,TRBV4-1,CASSQVHRAGQPQHF,TGCGCCAGCAGCCAAGTTCACAGGGCCGGTCAGCCCCAGCATTTT
TRBJ1-1,NA,TRBD1,14,TRBV19,CASRTGVRNTEAFF,TGTGCCAGTAGGACAGGGGTGCGGAACACTGAAGCTTTCTTT